This record covers a single T cell receptor beta chain. This sample was taken from a study of technical replicates of blood from four donors. J was trimmed by 8 bases and V by 5 bases; bases with no gene match: 6. This CDR3 is built from 13 residues. From germline, CDR1 is MNHEY and CDR2 SVGAGI. Assay used: immunoSEQ multiplex PCR; TCRdb lists only in-frame clones, some missing. This table holds 65,000 to 85,000 clones, roughly 91% found once. The chain employs TRBV6-5 and TRBJ2-1, with TRBD2 identical over 7 bases. The sequenced sample was T cells isolated from PBMCs. The TCR comes from a human donor in good health. This CDR3 reads CASSHGRRDEQFF. The CDR3 DNA follows: TGTGCCAGCAGTCACGGGAGGAGGGATGAGCAGTTCTTC.